The 7 T cell receptor beta chains below all came from one sample that was sequenced in a study of beta chain features in type 1 diabetes. TCRB transcripts that were expressed got sequenced, as all of the isolated RNA had been reverse transcribed. The table came from immunoSEQ multiplex PCR; TCRdb's copy has only in-frame clones and leaves some out. The sample shows some 410,000 clones, over 11% of them seen only once. The sample taken for sequencing was naive CD4+ T cells from blood. All receptors derive from a man aged 30 to 39 in good health.

This clone was counted only a few times. J is TRBJ2-2 and V is TRBV5-1; D might be TRBD1 (5 bases). Trimming cost V 6 bases and J 0 bases, with 9 bases left between them. Germline V CDR1 and CDR2: SGHRS, YFSETQ. CDR3 length equals 14 residues. This CDR3 is CASTRTPNTGELFF. In DNA form, the CDR3 reads TGCGCCAGCACCAGGACACCGAACACCGGGGAGCTGTTTTTT. The full variable domain, with the rest looked up from reference TRBV5-1 and TRBJ2-2, is KAGVTQTPRYLIKTRGQQVTLSCSPISGHRSVSWYQQTPGQGLQFLFEYFSETQRNKGNFPGRFSGRQFSNSRSEMNVSTLELGDSALYLCASTRTPNTGELFFGEGSRLTVL.

The chain links TRBV5-4 to TRBJ2-5; D not certain. This CDR3 region has 11 residues. Trimming left V 9 bases short and J 3 bases short, with 9 bases between. Germline loops: CDR1 SGHNT, CDR2 YYREEE (reference sequence). CDR3 DNA: TGTGCCACGGGCGGTAAAGAGACCCAGTACTTC. Translation: CATGGKETQYF.

This clone was observed a handful of times. The rearrangement joins TRBV11-2 to TRBJ2-3, with TRBD2 as a possible D gene (6 bases). The germline V gene has CDR1 SGHAT and CDR2 FQNNGV. V was cut by 5 bases and J by 1 base, with 10 bases left in between. The CDR3 totals 14 residues. CDR3 bases: TGTGCCAGCAGCCCGGGACTTCGCACAGATACGCAGTATTTT. Translation gives CASSPGLRTDTQYF.

This clone was counted only a few times. V is TRBV27 and J is TRBJ2-1, with a possible D match to TRBD2 (6 bases). This CDR3 contains 15 residues. Trimming stripped 8 bases from V and 4 bases from J, with 18 bases between. CDR1 and CDR2 (germline): MNHEY, SMNVEV (reference sequence). CDR3 sequence: CASSLSREPYNEQFF. The CDR3 DNA reads as TGTGCCAGCTCGTTGTCCCGGGAGCCATACAATGAGCAGTTCTTC.

There are a few counts of this clone. This chain links TRBV29-1 with TRBJ1-2; D uncertain. Deletions cut 0 bases from V and 4 bases from J, with 9 bases between. Germline loops: CDR1 SQVTM, CDR2 ANQGSEA. The CDR3 covers 13 residues. The CDR3: CSVEDLRSYGYTF. The CDR3 bases are TGCAGCGTTGAAGATCTCAGGTCCTATGGCTACACCTTC.

This clone was recorded a few times. The junction does not match germline at one end; this may be a read error. The J gene is TRBJ2-1, the V gene TRBV7-9, with D possibly TRBD2 on 6 matching bases. The germline V gene encodes CDR1 SEHNR and CDR2 FQNEAQ (reference sequence). This CDR3 has 17 amino acids. CDR3 sequence reads: CSSSLSQGSGRYNEQFF. The CDR3 DNA reads TGTTCCAGCAGCTTAAGCCAGGGTAGCGGAAGATACAATGAGCAGTTCTTC.

This clone turned up a few times. The V gene is TRBV4-3, the J gene TRBJ2-3; 13 bases fit TRBD2. Trimming cost V 3 bases and J 3 bases; bases outside gene matches: 18. CDR1 LGHNA and CDR2 YSLEER come from the germline V gene. This CDR3 is built from 21 residues. In DNA form, the CDR3 reads TGCGCCAGCAGCCAGGCCGGGACTAGCGGGGCCTTCTACTTAGTGACAGATACGCAGTATTTT. Translation: CASSQAGTSGAFYLVTDTQYF.